This T cell receptor beta chain was recorded in a study of T cell repertoires in cytomegalovirus infection. TCRdb used MiXCR to reprocess the reads, holding one entry per CDR3 protein. The sample comprises roughly 300,000 distinct CDR3 sequences, approximately 9.5% of which are singletons, and 3.5% to 4.5% rests with the top ten. Germline V gene sequence: CDR1 SGHAT, CDR2 FQNNGV. Trimming left V 0 bases short and J 6 bases short, with 15 bases between. This CDR3 comprises 15 residues. This clonotype was detected many times. The V and J genes are TRBV11-2 and TRBJ2-7; D may be TRBD1 (5 bases). The sequence was obtained from a human donor in good health (CMV status not recorded). Some clones in this sample may be carry-over from other donors' samples. Input material: PBMCs. The CDR3 DNA follows: TGTGCCAGCAGCTTAGAGGGCCAGGGTGCGGCCGAGCAGTACTTC. Translated: CASSLEGQGAAEQYF.